Detailed here is one TCR beta chain. The data belong to a study of T-cell memory formation after mild COVID-19. TCRdb re-called the 5' RACE reads through MiXCR, storing one row per CDR3 protein. The sample records about 88,000 distinct CDR3 sequences, about 23% being singletons. This clonotype was obtained from a young man who had mild COVID-19 (a few samples of this study predate the infection). Cell type and time point are not known. Sequenced: PBMCs or a T cell subset sorted from them (not recorded which).

CDR3 coding DNA: TGTGCCAGCAGCACCCCCTCAATGAACACTGAAGCTTTCTTT. Its translation is CASSTPSMNTEAFF. V is TRBV6-1 and J is TRBJ1-1, with D hard to call. CDR1 MNHNS and CDR2 SASEGT come from the germline V gene. V lost 6 bases and J lost 0, with 11 bases in between. The CDR3 extends over 14 amino acids.